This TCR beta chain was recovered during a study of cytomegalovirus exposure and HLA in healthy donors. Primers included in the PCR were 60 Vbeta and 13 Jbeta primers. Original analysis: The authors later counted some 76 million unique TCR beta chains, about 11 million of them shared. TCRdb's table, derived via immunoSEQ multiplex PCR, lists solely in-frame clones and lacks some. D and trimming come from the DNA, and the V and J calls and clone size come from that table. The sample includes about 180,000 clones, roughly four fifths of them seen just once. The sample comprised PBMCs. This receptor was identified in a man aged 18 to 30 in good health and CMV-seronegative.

Here the CDR3 DNA reads TGCGCCAGCAGTCCTCAGGGGGCTGCGGCCTACGAGCAGTACTTC. This encodes CASSPQGAAAYEQYF. This sequence joins TRBV5-1 and TRBJ2-7; 8 bases are a match to TRBD1. This CDR3 is 15 amino acids long. Trimming removed 5 bases from V and 2 bases from J; junction bases left unmatched: 9. Germline values: CDR1 SGHRS, CDR2 YFSETQ.